Following are 6 T cell receptor beta chains from one sample sequenced in a study of blood T cell repertoires in COVID-19. Only in-frame clones appear in the TCRdb table, and some are missing; sequencing was by immunoSEQ multiplex PCR. The sample lists about 55,000 clones, 75% to 95% seen once, with approximately 15% in the top ten. The sample was peripheral blood. These receptors originate from a human donor with active COVID-19. The donor label of this sample is uncertain.

The chain has TRBV6-2 or TRBV6-3 and TRBJ2-3; 7 nucleotides match TRBD2. CDR3 length: 14 amino acids. Germline lookup yields CDR1 MNHEY and CDR2 SVGEGT. V dropped 4 bases and J dropped 6; count of bases not matched to a gene: 7. In DNA form, the CDR3 reads TGTGCCAGCAGTTTAGGACTAGAAGAGGATACGCAGTATTTT. Amino acid sequence: CASSLGLEEDTQYF.

The rearrangement links TRBV2 to TRBJ1-1, with a possible D match to TRBD1 (6 bases). Germline CDR1 SNHLY, CDR2 FYNNEI. V was clipped by 4 bases and J by 2 bases, with 11 bases between them. The CDR3 extends over 14 amino acids. CDR3 coding DNA: TGTGCCAGCAGTGCGGGGGGCGCAAACACTGAAGCTTTCTTT. It is translated as CASSAGGANTEAFF.

The chain is built from TRBV5-8 and TRBJ2-1; D call uncertain. The CDR3 is 11 residues long. V gave up 5 bases and J gave up 6 bases, with 6 bases separating them. From germline, CDR1 is SGHTS and CDR2 YDEGEE. CDR3: CASREINEQFF. The CDR3, as DNA: TGTGCCAGCAGAGAGATCAATGAGCAGTTCTTC. Full variable domain (rest looked up from reference TRBV5-8 and TRBJ2-1): EAGVTQSPTHLIKTRGQQATLRCSPISGHTSVYWYQQALGLGLQFLLWYDEGEERNRGNFPPRFSGRQFPNYSSELNVNALELEDSALYLCASREINEQFFGPGTRLTVL.

This clone appeared a single time. The rearrangement links TRBV12-5 to TRBJ2-7; no definite D call. CDR3 length equals 11 residues. Germline CDR1 is LGHNT and CDR2 is FRNRAP. Trimming pared 5 bases from V and 7 bases from J, leaving 9 bases between. Here the CDR3 DNA reads TGTGCTAGTGGTCTCCACCTAGAGCAGTACTTC. Amino acid sequence: CASGLHLEQYF.

The chain uses TRBV4-2 and TRBJ2-2; TRBD2 agrees at 10 bases. CDR3 length: 17 amino acids. Germline CDR1 and CDR2: LGHNA and YNFKEQ. Trimming removed 1 base from V and 4 bases from J; junction bases left unmatched: 6. The CDR3 DNA is TGTGCCAGCAGCCAAGGGGGTTTAGCGGGGGGCACCGGGGAGCTGTTTTTT. It encodes CASSQGGLAGGTGELFF.

V usage is TRBV27 and J usage is TRBJ2-3; weak D call: TRBD1 (6 bases). With 3 bases removed from V and 0 bases from J, the gap between germline ends came to 10 bases. The CDR3 sequence is 15 residues long. Germline loops: CDR1 MNHEY, CDR2 SMNVEV (reference sequence). The CDR3 reads CASSFEGQSTDTQYF. CDR3 DNA sequence: TGTGCCAGCAGTTTCGAAGGACAGAGCACAGATACGCAGTATTTT.